This passage covers 20 T cell receptor beta chains from one sample sequenced in a study of immune evolution from preneoplasia to lung adenocarcinoma. The assay was immunoSEQ multiplex PCR, and TCRdb's table has in-frame clones only and misses some. Among 8,400 or so clones listed, around 81% were seen once. The sequenced sample was FFPE invasive lung adenocarcinoma tissue. These receptors originate from a person aged 50-59 years with lung adenocarcinoma.

This clone was counted only a few times. The J gene is TRBJ1-2, the V gene TRBV18, with D hard to call. Trimming stripped 0 bases from V and 5 bases from J, with 10 bases between. The CDR3 covers 14 residues. Germline V gene sequence: CDR1 KGHSH, CDR2 LQKENI. The CDR3 reads CASSPPNSEYGYTF. In DNA form, the CDR3 reads TGTGCCAGCTCACCACCGAACAGTGAATATGGCTACACCTTC.

This clone came up a few times. This rearrangement joins TRBV7-3 to TRBJ2-7; the D is unclear. This CDR3 is 16 amino acids long. The ends were cut back, 2 bases at V and 7 bases at J, with 21 bases in the middle. Germline lookup yields CDR1 SGHTA and CDR2 FQGTGA. The CDR3 loop is CASSLLSSADPREQYF. CDR3 nucleotide sequence: TGTGCCAGCAGCTTATTGTCATCCGCGGACCCTCGGGAGCAGTACTTC. The entire variable domain, with the rest obtained from reference TRBV7-3 and TRBJ2-7, is as follows: GAGVSQTPSNKVTEKGKYVELRCDPISGHTALYWYRQSLGQGPEFLIYFQGTGAADDSGLPNDRFFAVRPEGSVSTLKIQRTERGDSAVYLCASSLLSSADPREQYFGPGTRLTVT.

V and J are TRBV5-1 and TRBJ1-1, with D possibly being TRBD1 (6 bases). CDR3 length equals 16 residues. V shed 4 bases and J shed 0 bases, with 16 bases lying between them. CDR1 and CDR2 (germline): SGHRS, YFSETQ. The CDR3 DNA reads as TGCGCCAGCAGCGACCACAGGGTTGTCATGAACACTGAAGCTTTCTTT. This translates into CASSDHRVVMNTEAFF.

This clone showed up just once. This chain connects TRBV9 to TRBJ1-1; tentative D call: TRBD1 (6 bases). V lost 0 bases, J lost 1 base, and 7 bases lay in between. The CDR3 covers 14 residues. Germline V gene sequence: CDR1 SGDLS, CDR2 YYNGEE. The CDR3 DNA sequence: TGTGCCAGCAGCGTAGCGGACAGGAACACTGAAGCTTTCTTT. Its translation is CASSVADRNTEAFF.

This clone turned up a few times. The V and J genes are TRBV9 and TRBJ1-6; 11 positions match TRBD1. The CDR3 spans 17 residues. The V gene end was trimmed by 3 bases and the J gene end by 5 bases; junction bases not matched to a gene: 7. In germline, CDR1 is SGDLS, CDR2 YYNGEE. CDR3 residues: CASSDRTGGTNNSPLHF. As DNA, the CDR3 is TGTGCCAGCAGCGACCGGACAGGGGGCACGAATAATTCACCCCTCCACTTT.

The chain uses TRBV9 and TRBJ2-2, with 12 bases lining up with TRBD1. The germline CDR1 and CDR2 sequences are SGDLS and YYNGEE. V trimming: 6 bases; J trimming: 3 bases; junction bases outside the gene matches: 3. The CDR3 consists of 15 residues. The CDR3 nucleotides are TGTGCCAGCACCGGGACAGGGGGCTACACCGGGGAGCTGTTTTTT. Its protein is CASTGTGGYTGELFF.

CDR3 coding DNA: TGTGCCAGCAGCGTAGAGCCGCAGAACACTGAAGCTTTCTTT. Its translation: CASSVEPQNTEAFF. The chain links TRBV9 to TRBJ1-1, with no clear D. The V gene lost 0 bases and the J gene lost 1 base, with 7 bases spanning the gap. Germline V lookup: CDR1 SGDLS, CDR2 YYNGEE. This CDR3 has 14 amino acids.

This clone was detected a few times. The J gene is TRBJ1-1, the V gene TRBV30; 7 bases map to TRBD1. CDR3 length: 12 amino acids. V lost 2 bases, J lost 7 bases, and 4 bases stayed unmatched. CDR1 and CDR2 (germline): GTSNPN, SVGIG (reference sequence). The DNA of the CDR3 is TGTGCCTGGAGTTACCAGGGGGGTGAAGCTTTCTTT. Translation: CAWSYQGGEAFF.

On this clone itself: Different DNA sequences within this sample yield the same CDR3. The chain recombines TRBV18 with TRBJ1-1, with D unclear. Trimming cost V 0 bases and J 0 bases, with 5 bases left between them. Per the germline V gene, CDR1 is KGHSH and CDR2 is LQKENI. This CDR3 comprises 14 residues. CDR3 loop: CASSPPAMNTEAFF. CDR3 sequence (DNA): TGTGCCAGCTCACCACCAGCGATGAACACTGAAGCTTTCTTT. The entire variable domain, with the rest obtained from reference TRBV18 and TRBJ1-1, is as follows: NAGVMQNPRHLVRRRGQEARLRCSPMKGHSHVYWYRQLPEEGLKFMVYLQKENIIDESGMPKERFSAEFPKEGPSILRIQQVVRGDSAAYFCASSPPAMNTEAFFGQGTRLTVV.

This chain connects TRBV19 to TRBJ2-3; D gene ambiguous. V was cut by 3 bases and J by 0 bases, with 13 bases left in between. The CDR3 has 16 residues. CDR1 and CDR2 from the germline V gene are LNHDA and SQIVND (reference sequence). This CDR3 is CASSISAAVSTDTQYF. CDR3 nucleotide sequence: TGTGCCAGTAGTATTAGTGCAGCAGTCAGCACAGATACGCAGTATTTT.

V and J are TRBV9 and TRBJ1-1, with D possibly being TRBD1 (6 bases). V was trimmed by 5 bases and J by 1 base, leaving 12 bases between them. Germline-derived CDR1 and CDR2 are SGDLS and YYNGEE. The CDR3 has 14 residues. CDR3 nucleotide sequence: TGTGCCAGCAGATCCGGGACATCGAACACTGAAGCTTTCTTT. This codes for CASRSGTSNTEAFF.

In this sample, this clone turned up once. DNA for the CDR3: TGTGCCAGCAGCTTGGTCCAGCCCTATGAAGCTTTCTTT. It translates to CASSLVQPYEAFF. This rearrangement joins TRBV5-4 to TRBJ1-1; D unresolved. Trimming left V 0 bases short and J 7 bases short, with 10 bases between. The CDR3 totals 13 residues. Germline CDR1 reads SGHNT; CDR2 reads YYREEE (reference sequence).

The chain couples TRBV29-1 to TRBJ2-1; 7 positions agree with TRBD2. V dropped 8 bases and J dropped 7; count of bases not matched to a gene: 14. This CDR3 contains 14 residues. Germline V CDR1 and CDR2: SQVTM, ANQGSEA. The CDR3 is CSHLPGGSRNEQFF. DNA for the CDR3: TGCAGCCACCTACCCGGCGGGAGTAGGAATGAGCAGTTCTTC.

The chain combines TRBV27 with TRBJ2-7, with D perhaps TRBD2 (5 bases). V lost 9 bases and J 5 bases, leaving 17 bases between the germline ends. The CDR3 runs 13 residues. CDR1 MNHEY and CDR2 SMNVEV come from the germline V gene (reference sequence). The CDR3 reads CASRSGMQDEQYF. Here the CDR3 DNA reads TGTGCCAGTAGATCCGGGATGCAGGACGAGCAGTACTTC.

The chain joins TRBV14 to TRBJ2-1; 10 bases match TRBD2. This CDR3 comprises 15 residues. The V gene end was trimmed by 1 base and the J gene end by 7 bases; junction bases not matched to a gene: 4. Germline V gene lookup returns CDR1 SGHDN and CDR2 FVKESK. This CDR3 reads CASSQASGRENEQFF. DNA for the CDR3: TGTGCCAGCAGCCAAGCTAGCGGGAGAGAGAATGAGCAGTTCTTC.

This chain joins TRBV30 and TRBJ1-1; D gene unclear. This CDR3 has 11 amino acids. Germline V gene data show CDR1 as GTSNPN and CDR2 as SVGIG (reference sequence). The V and J ends lost 5 bases and 3 bases respectively, with 7 bases between them. CDR3 DNA sequence: TGTGCCTGGGGGAGGGACACTGAAGCTTTCTTT. It specifies CAWGRDTEAFF.

The chain recombines TRBV6-6 with TRBJ2-7, with 7 bases that match TRBD1. The ends lost 10 bases at V and 0 bases at J; junction bases unmatched: 9. Germline lookup yields CDR1 MNHNY and CDR2 SVGAGI (reference sequence). This CDR3 region has 14 residues. The CDR3, as DNA: TGTGCCACCCGGACAGGCCCACTCTCCTACGAGCAGTACTTC. It yields the protein CATRTGPLSYEQYF.

The chain recombines TRBV2 with TRBJ2-1; 9 bases agree with TRBD2. Germline-derived CDR1 and CDR2 are SNHLY and FYNNEI. V lost 7 bases and J lost 6; bases outside the gene matches: 7. There are 14 residues in the CDR3. CDR3 nucleotide sequence: TGTGCCAGCATGGGGCTAGCGGGGACCAATGAGCAGTTCTTC. Residues: CASMGLAGTNEQFF.

The J gene is TRBJ2-1, the V gene TRBV11-3; the D is unclear. The CDR3 contains 13 residues. CDR1 is SGHNT and CDR2 is YENEEA in the germline V gene. V was cut by 5 bases and J by 4 bases, with 9 bases left in between. DNA of the CDR3: TGTGCCAGCAGCCGACCCGGATACAATGAGCAGTTCTTC. It translates to CASSRPGYNEQFF.

The CDR3 sequence is CATVGETEAFF. The CDR3, as DNA: TGTGCCACGGTCGGGGAAACTGAAGCTTTCTTT. The J gene is TRBJ1-1, the V gene TRBV28; D gene uncertain. The CDR3 extends over 11 amino acids. CDR1 is MDHEN and CDR2 is SYDVKM in the germline V gene. The germline V and J ends were trimmed by 10 bases and 5 bases, with 11 bases remaining between them. Full variable domain (missing parts from reference TRBV28 and TRBJ1-1): DVKVTQSSRYLVKRTGEKVFLECVQDMDHENMFWYRQDPGLGLRLIYFSYDVKMKEKGDIPEGYSVSREKKERFSLILESASTNQTSMYLCATVGETEAFFGQGTRLTVV.